This entry is about one T cell receptor (beta chain). The specificity of this receptor is unknown. No base-level quality is on record; no much larger clone is a single base apart. The CDR3 measures 14 amino acids from cysteine to phenylalanine. Just the 42-base CDR3 DNA is kept, in frame starting at base 1. CDR1 SGHNT and CDR2 YYREEE were looked up in the germline V gene (reference sequence). Relative to germline, V is missing 0 bases and J is missing 8 bases, with 4 bases of the junction outside any gene match. The immunoSEQ Assay, a bias-controlled multiplex PCR, was used to amplify TCRbeta CDR3 regions from genomic DNA. The authors' pipeline ran thus. The number of nucleated cells in each sample was estimated from the amplification of reference gene primers within the assay. To quantify the absolute abundance of each unique TCRbeta CDR3 rearrangement, sequence reads were collapsed and filtered. For each sample, productive Simpson clonality was calculated by taking the square root of Simpson's diversity index across productive rearrangements. TCRdb holds this immuneACCESS table with in-frame rearrangements only. Some clones are missing; in checked studies, unresolved V genes explain under half, and the rest has no known cause. From that table come the V and J calls and clone size; the DNA was used to work out D and trimming. For this sample the table gives under 85,000 clones, of which less than 90% were detected only once. The biggest ten clones account for 3.5% of the sample.

These data come from a study of blood T cell repertoires in COVID-19 (dated by TCRdb to the early 2020s). Notes on the research overall: The collaborator samples originated in the United States, Italy and Spain and spanned the acute and convalescent phases of COVID-19. The prospective study material was composed of cDNA or gDNA derived from T cells, B-cell-depleted T cells, or PBMCs. Deeply sampled blood TCRbeta repertoires from subjects exposed to, actively infected with, or recovered from COVID-19 were included in the dataset. The repertoires were released in a freely available public database intended as a resource for research on the immune response to SARS-CoV-2. Samples came from the ongoing ImmuneRACE study (first 160 participants) plus 1,254 subjects from 6 global collaborators. Sample metadata almost always included a de-identified subject ID, COVID-19 status, age in years and sex. HLA class I and class II types, where available, came from metadata supplied by the sample provider rather than from assay-based typing. Study-level results and caveats: The amount of clinical and demographic metadata varied by source and participant and was provided uncurated.

The collaborating institutions used their own protocols to collect whole blood in K2EDTA tubes. For TCRbeta analysis, collaborators shipped samples in one of three forms: frozen whole blood, isolated PBMCs, or DNA extracted from either of those sample types. The sample comprised peripheral blood. The chain is made from TRBV5-4 and TRBJ2-1; a stretch of 8 junction bases matches TRBD1. This clonotype originated in a man aged 45-60 years with acute or convalescent COVID-19. The CDR3 reads as follows: CASSLGGQVDEQFF. The nucleotide sequence reads as follows: TGTGCCAGCAGCTTGGGGGGACAGGTGGATGAGCAGTTCTTC.